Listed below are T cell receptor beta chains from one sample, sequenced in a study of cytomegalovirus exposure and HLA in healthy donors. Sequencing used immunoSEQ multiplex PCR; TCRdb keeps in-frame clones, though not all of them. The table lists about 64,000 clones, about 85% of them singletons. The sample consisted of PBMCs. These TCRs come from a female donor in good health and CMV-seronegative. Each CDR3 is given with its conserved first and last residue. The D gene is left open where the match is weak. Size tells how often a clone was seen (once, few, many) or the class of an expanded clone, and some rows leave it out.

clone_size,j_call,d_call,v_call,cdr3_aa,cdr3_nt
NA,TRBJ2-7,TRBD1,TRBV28,CASSLWDRVHPYEQYF,TGTGCCAGCAGTTTGTGGGACAGGGTTCACCCCTACGAGCAGTACTTC
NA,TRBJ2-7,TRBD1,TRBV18,CASSPPGQGAYEQYF,TGTGCCAGCTCACCACCGGGACAGGGGGCCTACGAGCAGTACTTC
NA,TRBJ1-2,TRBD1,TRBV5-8,CASSFRGQGYGYTF,TGTGCCAGCAGCTTCCGGGGACAGGGGTATGGCTACACCTTC
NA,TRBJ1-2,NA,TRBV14,CASSQGGERDSPPGYTF,TGTGCCAGCAGCCAAGGCGGGGAGCGGGACTCCCCCCCGGGCTACACCTTC
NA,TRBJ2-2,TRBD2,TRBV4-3,CASSQDRTREYTGELFF,TGCGCCAGCAGCCAAGATAGGACGCGGGAGTACACCGGGGAGCTGTTTTTT
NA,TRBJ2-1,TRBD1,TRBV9,CASSVGTGDNEQFF,TGTGCCAGCAGCGTAGGGACAGGGGACAATGAGCAGTTCTTC
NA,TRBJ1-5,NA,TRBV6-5,CASSLQIDQPQHF,TGTGCCAGCAGTCTTCAGATCGATCAGCCCCAGCATTTT
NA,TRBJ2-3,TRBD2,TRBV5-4,CASSFPSGEGDTQYF,TGTGCCAGCAGCTTTCCTAGCGGGGAAGGAGATACGCAGTATTTT
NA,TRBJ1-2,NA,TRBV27,CASSSSQGFYGYTF,TGTGCCAGCAGTTCCTCGCAGGGGTTTTATGGCTACACCTTC
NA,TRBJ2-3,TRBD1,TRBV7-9,CASSLGQAITDTQYF,TGTGCCAGCAGTCTCGGACAGGCAATCACAGATACGCAGTATTTT
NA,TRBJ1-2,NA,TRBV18,CASSIGTSRDGYTF,TGTGCCAGCTCAATTGGAACATCGAGGGATGGCTACACCTTC
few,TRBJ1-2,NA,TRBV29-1,CSVGVSRGYTF,TGCAGCGTTGGAGTATCGAGAGGCTACACCTTC
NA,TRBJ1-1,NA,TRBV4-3,CASSQVGPQGAFF,TGCGCCAGCAGTCAAGTGGGTCCTCAGGGGGCTTTCTTT
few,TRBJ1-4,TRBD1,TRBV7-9,CASSLAPGGLTNEKLFF,TGTGCCAGCAGCTTAGCGCCAGGGGGCTTGACTAATGAAAAACTGTTTTTT
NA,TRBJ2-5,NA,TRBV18,CASSFLNPGNPDETQYF,TGTGCCAGCTCTTTCCTCAATCCCGGGAACCCCGATGAGACCCAGTACTTC
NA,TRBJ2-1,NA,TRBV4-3,CASSQDFGSYNEQFF,TGCGCCAGCAGCCAAGATTTCGGTTCCTACAATGAGCAGTTCTTC
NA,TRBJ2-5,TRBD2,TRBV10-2,CASNGGLAGETQYF,TGCGCCAGCAACGGGGGACTAGCCGGTGAGACCCAGTACTTC
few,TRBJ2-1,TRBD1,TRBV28,CASSSGTEIYNEQFF,TGTGCCAGCAGCTCCGGGACAGAGATCTACAATGAGCAGTTCTTC
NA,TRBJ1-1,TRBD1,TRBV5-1,CASSGGQVNTEAFF,TGCGCCAGCAGCGGGGGACAGGTTAACACTGAAGCTTTCTTT
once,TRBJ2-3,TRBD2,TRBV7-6,CASSSVLAGIQDTQYF,TGTGCCAGCAGCTCCGTGTTAGCGGGGATTCAGGATACGCAGTATTTT
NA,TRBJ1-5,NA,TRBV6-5,CASSYAGSNQPQHF,TGTGCCAGCAGTTACGCGGGCAGCAATCAGCCCCAGCATTTT
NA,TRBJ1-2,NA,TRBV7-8,CASSGEGGHPYGYTF,TGTGCCAGCAGCGGGGAGGGGGGTCACCCATATGGCTACACCTTC